The sequence of this TCR beta chain was determined in a study of OX40 agonist ivuxolimab in advanced cancers. Study details: Cancers in dose escalation were hepatocellular, melanoma, renal cell and head and neck. Anti-PD-1, anti-PD-L1 or anti-CTLA-4 therapy given earlier was allowed, and over 35% had some. Three patients had partial responses: one hepatocellular carcinoma, two cutaneous melanoma. Overall study results and limits: Blood T cells, both CD4+ and CD8+, expanded clonally by week 6 at 0.1 to 3.0 mg/kg.

This CDR3 region has 12 residues. Germline CDR1 reads MDHEN; CDR2 reads SYDVKM. V lost 4 bases, J lost 2 bases, and 4 bases lay in between. The repertoire was sequenced with immunoSEQ multiplex PCR; TCRdb's copy has only in-frame clones and lacks some. This sample yields some 70,000 clones, of which approximately 91% are seen a single time; about 0.31% belongs to the top ten. In the case of this clone: The antigen is unknown.

The sequence came from an adult with an advanced solid tumor such as melanoma, head and neck, liver or kidney cancer. The starting material was CD4+ or CD8+ T cells sorted from blood, obtained in a trial of the OX40 agonist ivuxolimab. The V and J genes are TRBV28 and TRBJ2-3; D not resolved. CDR3 DNA: TGTGCCAGCAGTTCCTACACAGATACGCAGTATTTT. This translates into CASSSYTDTQYF.